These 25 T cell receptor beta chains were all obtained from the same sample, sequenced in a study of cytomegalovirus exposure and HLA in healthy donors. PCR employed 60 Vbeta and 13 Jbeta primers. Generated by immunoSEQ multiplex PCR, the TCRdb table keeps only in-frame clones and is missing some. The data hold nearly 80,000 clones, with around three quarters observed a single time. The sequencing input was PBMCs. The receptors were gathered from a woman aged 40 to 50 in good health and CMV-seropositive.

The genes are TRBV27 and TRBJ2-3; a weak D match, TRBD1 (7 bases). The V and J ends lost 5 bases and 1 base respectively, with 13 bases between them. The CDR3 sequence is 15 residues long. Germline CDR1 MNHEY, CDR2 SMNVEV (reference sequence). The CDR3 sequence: CASSQGGGGTDTQYF. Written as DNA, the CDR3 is TGTGCCAGCAGTCAAGGGGGCGGGGGCACAGATACGCAGTATTTT.

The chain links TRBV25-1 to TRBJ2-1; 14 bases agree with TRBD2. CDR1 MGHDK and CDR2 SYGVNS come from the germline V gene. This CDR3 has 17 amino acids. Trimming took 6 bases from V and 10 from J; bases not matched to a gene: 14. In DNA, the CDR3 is TGTGCCAGCAGATCTTCCGGGACTAGCGGGAGTAATGAGGAGCAGTTCTTC. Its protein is CASRSSGTSGSNEEQFF.

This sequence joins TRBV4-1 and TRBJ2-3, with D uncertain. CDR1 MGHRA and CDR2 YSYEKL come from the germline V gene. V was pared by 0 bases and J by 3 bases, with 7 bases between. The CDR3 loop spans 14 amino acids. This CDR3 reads CASSQESRTDTQYF. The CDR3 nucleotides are TGCGCCAGCAGCCAAGAATCGAGGACAGATACGCAGTATTTT.

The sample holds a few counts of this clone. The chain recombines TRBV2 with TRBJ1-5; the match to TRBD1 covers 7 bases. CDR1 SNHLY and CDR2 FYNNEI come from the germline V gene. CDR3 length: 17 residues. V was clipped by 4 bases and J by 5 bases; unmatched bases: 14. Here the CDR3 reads CASSVEASRGVHQPQHF. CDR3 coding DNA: TGTGCCAGCAGTGTTGAGGCGTCCAGGGGGGTACATCAGCCCCAGCATTTT. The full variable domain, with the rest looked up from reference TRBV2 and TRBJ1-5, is EPEVTQTPSHQVTQMGQEVILRCVPISNHLYFYWYRQILGQKVEFLVSFYNNEISEKSEIFDDQFSVERPDGSNFTLKIRSTKLEDSAMYFCASSVEASRGVHQPQHFGDGTRLSIL.

CDR3 DNA: TGTGCCAGCAGTGGGACTAGGGTCAGCGCGACCCAGTACTTC. It specifies CASSGTRVSATQYF. V and J are TRBV2 and TRBJ2-5; 7 bases align to TRBD2. Germline lookup yields CDR1 SNHLY and CDR2 FYNNEI. This CDR3 has 14 amino acids. J was trimmed by 7 bases and V by 4 bases; bases with no gene match: 9.

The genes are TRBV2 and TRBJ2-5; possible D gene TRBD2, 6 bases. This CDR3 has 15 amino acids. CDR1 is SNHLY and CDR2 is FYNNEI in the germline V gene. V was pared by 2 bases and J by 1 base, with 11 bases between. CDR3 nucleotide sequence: TGTGCCAGCAGTGAACAACCGGGACTCCAAGAGACCCAGTACTTC. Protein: CASSEQPGLQETQYF.

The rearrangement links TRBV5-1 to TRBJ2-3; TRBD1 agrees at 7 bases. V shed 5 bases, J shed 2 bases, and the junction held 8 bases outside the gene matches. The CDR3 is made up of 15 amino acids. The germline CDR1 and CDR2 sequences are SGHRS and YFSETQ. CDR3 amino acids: CASRPGQVNTDTQYF. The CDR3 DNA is TGCGCCAGCAGACCCGGACAGGTGAACACAGATACGCAGTATTTT.

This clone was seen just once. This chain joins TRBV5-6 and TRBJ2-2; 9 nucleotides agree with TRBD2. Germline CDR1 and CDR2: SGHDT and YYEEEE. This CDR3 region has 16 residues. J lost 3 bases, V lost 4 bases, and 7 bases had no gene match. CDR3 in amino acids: CASSVGTSRHTGELFF. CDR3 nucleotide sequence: TGTGCCAGCAGCGTCGGGACTAGCAGACACACCGGGGAGCTGTTTTTT.

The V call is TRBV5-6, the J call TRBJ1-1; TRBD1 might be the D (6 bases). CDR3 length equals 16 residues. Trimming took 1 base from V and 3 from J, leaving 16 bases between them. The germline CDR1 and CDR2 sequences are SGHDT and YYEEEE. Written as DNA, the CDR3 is TGTGCCAGCAGCTTGTTTTCAGGGCCAGGGGACACTGAAGCTTTCTTT. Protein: CASSLFSGPGDTEAFF.

CDR3 DNA sequence: TGCGCCAGCAGCCCAGGACAGAAAAACACTGAAGCTTTCTTT. Protein product: CASSPGQKNTEAFF. This rearrangement joins TRBV5-1 to TRBJ1-1, with TRBD1 as a possible D gene (6 bases). Germline values: CDR1 SGHRS, CDR2 YFSETQ. V shed 4 bases and J shed 2 bases, with 12 bases lying between them. The CDR3 spans 14 residues. Drawing the rest from reference TRBV5-1 and TRBJ1-1, the complete variable domain is KAGVTQTPRYLIKTRGQQVTLSCSPISGHRSVSWYQQTPGQGLQFLFEYFSETQRNKGNFPGRFSGRQFSNSRSEMNVSTLELGDSALYLCASSPGQKNTEAFFGQGTRLTVV.

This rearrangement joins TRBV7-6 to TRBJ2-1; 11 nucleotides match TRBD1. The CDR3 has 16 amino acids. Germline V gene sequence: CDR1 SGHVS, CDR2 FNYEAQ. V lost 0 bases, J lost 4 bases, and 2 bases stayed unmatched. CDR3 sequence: CASSLAGQGVYNEQFF. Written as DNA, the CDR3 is TGTGCCAGCAGCTTAGCGGGACAGGGGGTATACAATGAGCAGTTCTTC.

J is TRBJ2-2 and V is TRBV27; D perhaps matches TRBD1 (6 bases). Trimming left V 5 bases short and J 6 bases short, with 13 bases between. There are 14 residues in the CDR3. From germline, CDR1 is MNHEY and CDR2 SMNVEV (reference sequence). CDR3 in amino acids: CASSTYRAAGELFF. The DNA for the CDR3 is TGTGCCAGCAGTACATACAGGGCGGCCGGGGAGCTGTTTTTT.

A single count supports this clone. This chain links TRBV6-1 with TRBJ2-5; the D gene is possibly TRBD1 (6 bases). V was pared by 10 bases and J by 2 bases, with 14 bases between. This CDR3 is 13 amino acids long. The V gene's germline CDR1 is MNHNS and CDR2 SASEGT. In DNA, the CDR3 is TGTGCCACCGCCCGAACAGGGCAAGAGACCCAGTACTTC. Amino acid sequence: CATARTGQETQYF.

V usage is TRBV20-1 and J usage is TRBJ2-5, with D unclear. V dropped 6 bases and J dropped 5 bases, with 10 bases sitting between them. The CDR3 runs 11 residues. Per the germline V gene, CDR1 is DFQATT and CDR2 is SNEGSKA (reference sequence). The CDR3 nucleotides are TGCAGTGCCAACACCCTGGAGACCCAGTACTTC. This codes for CSANTLETQYF.

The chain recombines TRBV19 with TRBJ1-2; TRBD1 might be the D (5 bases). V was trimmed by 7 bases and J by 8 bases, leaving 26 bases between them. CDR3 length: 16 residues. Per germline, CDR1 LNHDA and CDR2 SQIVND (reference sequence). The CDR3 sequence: CASTLGGGEGARGYTF. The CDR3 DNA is TGTGCCAGTACCCTCGGCGGAGGGGAGGGCGCGAGGGGCTACACCTTC.

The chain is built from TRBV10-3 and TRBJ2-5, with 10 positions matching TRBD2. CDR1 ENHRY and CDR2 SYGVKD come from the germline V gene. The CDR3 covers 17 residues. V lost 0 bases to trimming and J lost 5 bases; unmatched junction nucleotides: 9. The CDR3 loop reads CAISESIAGGSRETQYF. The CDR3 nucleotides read TGTGCCATCAGTGAGTCGATAGCGGGAGGCTCTCGGGAGACCCAGTACTTC.

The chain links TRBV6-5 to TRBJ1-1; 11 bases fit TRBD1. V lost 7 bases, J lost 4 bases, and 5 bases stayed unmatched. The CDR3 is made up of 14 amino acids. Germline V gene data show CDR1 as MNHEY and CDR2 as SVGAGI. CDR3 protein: CASTEGTGGTEAFF. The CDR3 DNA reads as TGTGCCAGCACCGAAGGGACAGGGGGCACTGAAGCTTTCTTT.

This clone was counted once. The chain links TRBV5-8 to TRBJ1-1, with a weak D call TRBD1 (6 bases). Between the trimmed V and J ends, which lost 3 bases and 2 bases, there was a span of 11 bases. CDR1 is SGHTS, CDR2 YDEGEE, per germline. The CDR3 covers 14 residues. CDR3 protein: CASSSRGGNTEAFF. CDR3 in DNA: TGTGCCAGCAGCTCGAGGGGGGGAAACACTGAAGCTTTCTTT. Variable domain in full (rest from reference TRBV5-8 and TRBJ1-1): EAGVTQSPTHLIKTRGQQATLRCSPISGHTSVYWYQQALGLGLQFLLWYDEGEERNRGNFPPRFSGRQFPNYSSELNVNALELEDSALYLCASSSRGGNTEAFFGQGTRLTVV.

CDR3 loop: CASRKAGAAYQPQHF. CDR3 nucleotide sequence: TGTGCCAGCAGGAAGGCAGGGGCCGCTTATCAGCCCCAGCATTTT. The chain couples TRBV5-4 to TRBJ1-5; the D gene is possibly TRBD1 (6 bases). V was cut by 5 bases and J by 5 bases, with 17 bases left in between. Germline CDR1 reads SGHNT; CDR2 reads YYREEE (reference sequence). CDR3 length: 15 amino acids.

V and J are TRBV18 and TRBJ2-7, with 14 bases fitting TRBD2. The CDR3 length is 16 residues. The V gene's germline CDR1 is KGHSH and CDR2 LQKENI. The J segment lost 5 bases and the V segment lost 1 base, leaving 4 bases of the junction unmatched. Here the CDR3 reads CASSPLTSGRAHEQYF. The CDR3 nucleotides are TGTGCCAGCTCACCACTGACTAGCGGGAGGGCCCACGAGCAGTACTTC.

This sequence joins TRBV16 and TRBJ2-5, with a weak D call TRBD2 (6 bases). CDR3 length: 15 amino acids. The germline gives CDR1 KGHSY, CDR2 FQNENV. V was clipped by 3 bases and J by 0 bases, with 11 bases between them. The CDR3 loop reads CASSHWGDYQETQYF. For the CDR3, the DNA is TGTGCCAGCAGCCATTGGGGGGACTACCAAGAGACCCAGTACTTC.

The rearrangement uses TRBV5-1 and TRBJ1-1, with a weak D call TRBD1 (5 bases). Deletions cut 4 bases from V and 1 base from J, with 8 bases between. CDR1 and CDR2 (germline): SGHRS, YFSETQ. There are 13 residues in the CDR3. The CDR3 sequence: CASSHDRNTEAFF. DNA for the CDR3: TGCGCCAGCAGCCACGACAGGAACACTGAAGCTTTCTTT.

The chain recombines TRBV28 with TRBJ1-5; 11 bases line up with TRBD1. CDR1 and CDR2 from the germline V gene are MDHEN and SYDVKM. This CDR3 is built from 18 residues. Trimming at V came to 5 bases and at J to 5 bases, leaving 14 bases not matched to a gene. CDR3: CASSPVGVRTGGYQPQHF. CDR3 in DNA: TGTGCCAGCAGTCCAGTAGGGGTCCGGACAGGGGGCTATCAGCCCCAGCATTTT. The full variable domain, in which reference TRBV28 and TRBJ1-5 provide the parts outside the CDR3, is DVKVTQSSRYLVKRTGEKVFLECVQDMDHENMFWYRQDPGLGLRLIYFSYDVKMKEKGDIPEGYSVSREKKERFSLILESASTNQTSMYLCASSPVGVRTGGYQPQHFGDGTRLSIL.

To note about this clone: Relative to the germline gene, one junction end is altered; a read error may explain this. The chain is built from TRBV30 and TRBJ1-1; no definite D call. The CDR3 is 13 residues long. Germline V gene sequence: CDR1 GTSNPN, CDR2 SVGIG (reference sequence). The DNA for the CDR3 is TGTGCCTGGAGTTTAACGGTGAACGCTGAAGCTTTCTTT. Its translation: CAWSLTVNAEAFF.

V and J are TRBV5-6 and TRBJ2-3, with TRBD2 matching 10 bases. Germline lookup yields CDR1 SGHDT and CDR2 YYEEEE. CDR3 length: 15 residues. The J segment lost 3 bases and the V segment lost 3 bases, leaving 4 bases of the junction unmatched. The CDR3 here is CASSSLAGMTDTQYF. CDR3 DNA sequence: TGTGCCAGCAGCTCACTAGCGGGGATGACAGATACGCAGTATTTT. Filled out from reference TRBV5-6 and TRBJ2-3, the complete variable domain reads DAGVTQSPTHLIKTRGQQVTLRCSPKSGHDTVSWYQQALGQGPQFIFQYYEEEERQRGNFPDRFSGHQFPNYSSELNVNALLLGDSALYLCASSSLAGMTDTQYFGPGTRLTVL.